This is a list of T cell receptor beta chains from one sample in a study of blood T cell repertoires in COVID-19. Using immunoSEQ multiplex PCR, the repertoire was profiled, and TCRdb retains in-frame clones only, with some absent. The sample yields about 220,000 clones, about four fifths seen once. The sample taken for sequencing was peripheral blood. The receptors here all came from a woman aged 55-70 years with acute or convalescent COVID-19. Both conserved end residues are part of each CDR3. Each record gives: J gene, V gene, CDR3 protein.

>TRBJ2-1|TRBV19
CASSIDRMRYNEQFF
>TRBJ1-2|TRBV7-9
CASSYDGNYGYTF
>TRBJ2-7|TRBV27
CASSLDKRGGYEQYF
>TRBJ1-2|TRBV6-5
CASIQDRYNGYTF
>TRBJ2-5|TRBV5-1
CASSLNMEETQYF
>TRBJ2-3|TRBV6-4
CASRRTSGVEDTQYF
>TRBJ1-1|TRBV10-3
CAISESTGLNTEAFF
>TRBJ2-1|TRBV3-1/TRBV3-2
CASSQGLAEIYNEQFF
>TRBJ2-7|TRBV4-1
CASSQNEQGYNEQYF
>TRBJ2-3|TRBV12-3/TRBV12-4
CASSLLRTDTQYF
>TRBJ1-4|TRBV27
CASSANIIGKLFF
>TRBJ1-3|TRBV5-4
CASAAGLGSGNTIYF
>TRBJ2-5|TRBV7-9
CASSPGGTQYF
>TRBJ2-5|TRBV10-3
CAISEGRGRMETQYF
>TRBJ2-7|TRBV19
CASSIVGSYSGIEQYF
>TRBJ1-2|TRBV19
CASSRGQGFGYTF
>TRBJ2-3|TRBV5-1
CASSLVGGADTQYF
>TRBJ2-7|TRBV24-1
CATSLSGTYEQYF
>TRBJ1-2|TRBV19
CASTPETGAGYGYTF
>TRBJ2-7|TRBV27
CASSLDRGAYEQYF
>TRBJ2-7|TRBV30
CAWIGTVIPYEQYF
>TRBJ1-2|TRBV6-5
CASKLSIDSLYGYTF
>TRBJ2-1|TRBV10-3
CAIREALAGDYNEQFF
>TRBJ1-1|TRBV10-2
CASRRQANTEAFF
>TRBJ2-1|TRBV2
CASMAGEFEQFF
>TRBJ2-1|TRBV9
CASSPRFAGSSYNEQFF
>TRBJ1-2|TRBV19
CASSIDMTGGVYGYTF
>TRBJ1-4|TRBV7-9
CASSSRQEVREKLFF
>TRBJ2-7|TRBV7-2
CASSTTGTVYEQYF
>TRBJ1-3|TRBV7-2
CASSLSGTGNTIYF
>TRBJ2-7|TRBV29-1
CSVIVTGEQYF
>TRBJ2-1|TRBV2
CASSVEGLEGGTVF